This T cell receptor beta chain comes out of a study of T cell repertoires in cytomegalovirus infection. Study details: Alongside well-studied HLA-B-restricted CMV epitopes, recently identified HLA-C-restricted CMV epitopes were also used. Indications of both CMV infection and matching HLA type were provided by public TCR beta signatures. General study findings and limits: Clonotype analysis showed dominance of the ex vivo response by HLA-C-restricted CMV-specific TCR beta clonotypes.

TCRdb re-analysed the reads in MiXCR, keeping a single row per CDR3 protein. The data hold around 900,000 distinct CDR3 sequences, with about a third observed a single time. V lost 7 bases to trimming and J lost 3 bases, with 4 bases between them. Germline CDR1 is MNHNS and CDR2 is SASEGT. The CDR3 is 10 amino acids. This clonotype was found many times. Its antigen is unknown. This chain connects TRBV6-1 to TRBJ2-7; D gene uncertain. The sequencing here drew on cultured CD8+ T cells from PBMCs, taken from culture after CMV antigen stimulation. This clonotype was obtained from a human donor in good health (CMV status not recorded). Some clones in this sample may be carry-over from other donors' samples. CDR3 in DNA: TGTGCCAGCACCGGCTACGAGCAGTACTTC. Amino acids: CASTGYEQYF.